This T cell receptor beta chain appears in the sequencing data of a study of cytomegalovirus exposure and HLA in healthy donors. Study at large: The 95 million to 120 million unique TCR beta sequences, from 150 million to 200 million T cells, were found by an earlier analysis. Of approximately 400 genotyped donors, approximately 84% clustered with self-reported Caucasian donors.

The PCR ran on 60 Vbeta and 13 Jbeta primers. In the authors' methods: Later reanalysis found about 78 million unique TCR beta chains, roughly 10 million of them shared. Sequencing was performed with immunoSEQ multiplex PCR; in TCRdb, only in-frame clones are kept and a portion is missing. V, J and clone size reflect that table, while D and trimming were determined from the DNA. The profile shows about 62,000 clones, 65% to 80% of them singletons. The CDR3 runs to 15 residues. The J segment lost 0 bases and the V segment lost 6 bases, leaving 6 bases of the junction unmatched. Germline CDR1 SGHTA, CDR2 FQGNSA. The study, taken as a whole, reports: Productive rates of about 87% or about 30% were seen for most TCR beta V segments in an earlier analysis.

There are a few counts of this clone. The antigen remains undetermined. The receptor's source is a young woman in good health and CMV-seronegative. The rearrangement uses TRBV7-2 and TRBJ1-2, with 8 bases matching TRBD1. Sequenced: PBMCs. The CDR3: CASRRTGLANYGYTF. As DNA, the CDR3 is TGTGCCAGCAGGCGGACAGGGTTAGCTAACTATGGCTACACCTTC.